This note documents a single T cell receptor (beta chain) sequence. These data belong to a study of technical replicates of blood from a handful of donors. Some clones are missing from TCRdb's copy, which holds only in-frame ones; the method was immunoSEQ multiplex PCR. This table holds about 100,000 clones, around 95% found once. Trimming pared 5 bases from V and 8 bases from J, leaving 27 bases between. The CDR3 has 17 residues. CDR1 and CDR2 from the germline V gene are SGHAT and FQNNGV. The rearrangement uses TRBV11-2 and TRBJ1-2; TRBD1 might be the D (5 bases). Sequencing was done on a sample of T cells isolated from PBMCs. This sequence originates from a human donor in good health. CDR3 nucleotide sequence: TGTGCCAGCAGCCGGATCCCTGGGGCGGGGGGAGTACAAGGCTACACCTTC. Protein sequence: CASSRIPGAGGVQGYTF.